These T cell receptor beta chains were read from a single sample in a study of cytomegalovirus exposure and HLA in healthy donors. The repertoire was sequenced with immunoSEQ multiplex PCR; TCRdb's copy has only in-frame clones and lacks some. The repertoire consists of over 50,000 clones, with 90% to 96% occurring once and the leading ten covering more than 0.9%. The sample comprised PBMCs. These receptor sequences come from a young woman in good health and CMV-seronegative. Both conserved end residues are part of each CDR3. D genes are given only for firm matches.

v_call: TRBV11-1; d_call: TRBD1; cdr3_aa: CASSITSQGGTDTQYF
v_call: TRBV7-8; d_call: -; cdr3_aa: CASSYPTTGGADGYTF
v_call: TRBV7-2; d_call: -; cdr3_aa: CASSPGVRNGYTF
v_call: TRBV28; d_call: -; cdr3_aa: CASSSTGGSNQPQHF
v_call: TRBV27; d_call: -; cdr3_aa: CASKGAAGTGELFF
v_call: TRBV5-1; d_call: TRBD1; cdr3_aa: CASSLAGQGARISEKLFF
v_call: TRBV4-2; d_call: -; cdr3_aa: CASSQDSPPGWGDIQYF
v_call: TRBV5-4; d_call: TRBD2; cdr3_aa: CASSLGGGAGSNEQFF
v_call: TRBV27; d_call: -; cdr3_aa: CASSPQGSWATGELFF
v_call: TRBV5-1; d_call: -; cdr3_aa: CASGRGQEETQYF
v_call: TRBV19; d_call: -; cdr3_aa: CASSIVGRPNSNQPQHF
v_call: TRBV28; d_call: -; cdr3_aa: CASSFEQADQPQHF
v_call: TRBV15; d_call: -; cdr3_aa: CATGAGARGNEKLFF
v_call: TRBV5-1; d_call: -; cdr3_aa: CASSLGLDNEQFF
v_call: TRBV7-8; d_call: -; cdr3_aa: CASSLVAGPGSYEQYF
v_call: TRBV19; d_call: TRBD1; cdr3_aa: CASSSDRGLPRGTGELFF
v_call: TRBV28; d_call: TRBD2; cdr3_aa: CASGVRRGGTNTGELFF
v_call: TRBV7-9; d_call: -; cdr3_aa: CASSLTGTHYEQYF
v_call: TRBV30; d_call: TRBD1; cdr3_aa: CAWGQGLGPQHF
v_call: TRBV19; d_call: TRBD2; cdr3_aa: CASSIGGGQGNEQFF
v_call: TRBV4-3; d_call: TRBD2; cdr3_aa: CASSPGLAGGLIYEQYF
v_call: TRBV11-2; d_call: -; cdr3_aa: CASSAGASSPSYEQYF
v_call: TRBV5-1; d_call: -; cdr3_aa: CASSSGTGSTDTQYF
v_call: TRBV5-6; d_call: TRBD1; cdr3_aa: CASRTLGTGAYNEQFF
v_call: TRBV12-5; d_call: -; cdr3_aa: CASGLVGGLRQETQYF
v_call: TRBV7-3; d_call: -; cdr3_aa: CASSPKRSGANVLTF
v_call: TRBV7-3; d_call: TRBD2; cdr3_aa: CASSPIGLAGANEQFF
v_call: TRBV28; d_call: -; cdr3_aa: CASSLPDSSRVYGYTF
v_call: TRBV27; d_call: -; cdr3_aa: CASSSRQAGYEQYF
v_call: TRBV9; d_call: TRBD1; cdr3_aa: CASSVVTPGTEETQYF
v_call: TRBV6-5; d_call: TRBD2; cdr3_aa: CATQGRGGGEQFF
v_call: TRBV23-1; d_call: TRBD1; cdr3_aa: CASGAGTATTNEQFF
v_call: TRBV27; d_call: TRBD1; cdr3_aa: CASRDRVYNEQFF
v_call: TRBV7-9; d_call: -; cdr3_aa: CASSLPRGTGELFF
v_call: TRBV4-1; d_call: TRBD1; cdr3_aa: CASSQARSWDRVDEQYF
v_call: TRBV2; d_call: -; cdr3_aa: CASSDRSLAKNIQYF
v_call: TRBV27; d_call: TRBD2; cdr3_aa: CASEPTVASGRRGEQFF
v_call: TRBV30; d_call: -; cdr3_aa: CAWNRGWQVSGANVLTF
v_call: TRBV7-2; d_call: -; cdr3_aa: CASSLGPRGTEAFF
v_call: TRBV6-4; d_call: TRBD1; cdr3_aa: CASSGDRGTEAFF
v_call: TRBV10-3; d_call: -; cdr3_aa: CAISESILQETQYF